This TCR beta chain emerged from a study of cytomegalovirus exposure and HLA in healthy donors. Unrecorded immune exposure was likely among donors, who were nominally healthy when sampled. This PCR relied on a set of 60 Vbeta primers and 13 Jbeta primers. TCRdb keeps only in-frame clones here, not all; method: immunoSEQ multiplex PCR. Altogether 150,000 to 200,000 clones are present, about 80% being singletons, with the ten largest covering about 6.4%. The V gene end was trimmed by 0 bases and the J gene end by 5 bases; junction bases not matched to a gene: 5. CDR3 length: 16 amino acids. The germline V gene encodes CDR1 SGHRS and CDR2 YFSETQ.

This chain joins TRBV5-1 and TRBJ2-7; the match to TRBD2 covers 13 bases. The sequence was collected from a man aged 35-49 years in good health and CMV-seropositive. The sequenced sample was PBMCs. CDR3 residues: CASSLVGLAGVDEQYF. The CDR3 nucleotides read TGCGCCAGCAGCTTGGTAGGACTAGCGGGAGTTGACGAGCAGTACTTC.